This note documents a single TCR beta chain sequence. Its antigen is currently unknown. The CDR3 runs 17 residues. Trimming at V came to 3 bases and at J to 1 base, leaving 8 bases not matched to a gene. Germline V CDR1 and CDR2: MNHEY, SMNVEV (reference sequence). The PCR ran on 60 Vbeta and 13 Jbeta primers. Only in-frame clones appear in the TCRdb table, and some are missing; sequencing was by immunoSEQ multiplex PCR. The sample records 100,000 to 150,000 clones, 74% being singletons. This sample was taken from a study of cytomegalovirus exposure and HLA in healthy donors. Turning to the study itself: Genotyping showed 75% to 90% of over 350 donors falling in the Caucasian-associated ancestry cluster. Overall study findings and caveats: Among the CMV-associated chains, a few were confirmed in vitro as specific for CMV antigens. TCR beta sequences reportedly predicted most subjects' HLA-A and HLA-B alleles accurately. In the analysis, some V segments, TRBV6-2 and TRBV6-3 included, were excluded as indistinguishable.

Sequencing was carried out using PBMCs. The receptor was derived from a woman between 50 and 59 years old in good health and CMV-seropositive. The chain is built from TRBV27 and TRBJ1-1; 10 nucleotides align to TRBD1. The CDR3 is CASSFLSTGGGNTEAFF. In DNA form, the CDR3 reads TGTGCCAGCAGTTTCCTGTCGACAGGGGGCGGGAACACTGAAGCTTTCTTT.